This T cell receptor (beta chain) is from a study of blood T cell repertoires in COVID-19. Across the whole study: Samples of COVID-19 (acute and convalescent) were obtained from the United States, Italy and Spain.

In regard to this clone: Other nucleotide sequences from this sample produce the same CDR3.

Measured with immunoSEQ multiplex PCR; TCRdb has only the in-frame clones, and not every one. The sample lists some 300,000 clones, about 91% occurring once. This CDR3 is built from 14 residues. Looked up from germline, CDR1 is MDHEN and CDR2 is SYDVKM. The V end was cut by 3 bases, the J end by 2 bases, with 11 bases between. Symptom resolution, clearance, or two negative PCRs marked donors in Cohort 3 as recovered. The sequenced material came from PBMCs or T cells enriched from blood (not recorded which). This chain joins TRBV28 and TRBJ2-7; perhaps TRBD1 as D (5 bases). This TCR came from a woman in her thirties or forties who had recovered from COVID-19. In nucleotides, the CDR3 is TGTGCCAGCAGTTTCCCAGGGCAGGCCTACGAGCAGTACTTC. Its translation: CASSFPGQAYEQYF.